What follows is one TCR beta chain and its context. Its antigen is as yet unknown. The data are from a study of OX40 agonist ivuxolimab in advanced cancers. Study context: Ivuxolimab is an agonistic anti-OX40 (CD134) antibody, and patients were treated with it. Study observations and caveats: Also showing low normalized T-cell clonal expansion were some of the nonresponders.

TCRdb keeps only in-frame clones here, not all; method: immunoSEQ multiplex PCR. The repertoire holds over 5,500 clones, with about 73% as singletons. Trimming pared 8 bases from V and 1 base from J, leaving 12 bases between. Per the germline V gene, CDR1 is MNHNY and CDR2 is SVGAGI (reference sequence). The CDR3 covers 13 residues. The rearrangement uses TRBV6-6 and TRBJ2-7; D unresolved. The material sequenced was CD4+ or CD8+ T cells sorted from blood, taken in a trial of the OX40 agonist ivuxolimab. The receptor comes from an adult with an advanced solid tumor such as melanoma, head and neck, liver or kidney cancer. The DNA for the CDR3 is TGTGCCAGCTCCCCACGAGCGTCCTACGAGCAGTACTTC. Translation: CASSPRASYEQYF.